The T cell receptor beta chain under discussion was sequenced for a study of T-cell reconstitution after alpha-beta-depleted transplantation in children. Notes on this clonotype: Its antigen is not known.

Study results and limitations: The high TCRbeta diversity at day 60 in some patients came from surviving recipient T cells and thymic progenitors. T-cell numbers and diversity one year post-transplant derived largely from freshly generated T cells.

TCRbeta library preparation incorporated unique molecular identifiers. MiXCR was run by TCRdb on the PCR reads, yielding one entry per CDR3 protein. The repertoire includes around 200,000 distinct CDR3 sequences, under 13% of them detected once, and 28% sits in the top ten. The source material was PBMCs, sampled before TCRalphabeta/CD19-depleted stem cell transplant. The origin of this receptor is a child younger than two with acute myeloid leukemia, due to receive a stem cell transplant.

The CDR3, as DNA: TGCGCCAGCAGCTTGGGACAGGAGATTTCCTATGGCTACACCTTC. Its translation: CASSLGQEISYGYTF. The rearrangement links TRBV5-1 to TRBJ1-2, with a tentative D call TRBD1 (6 bases). Germline V lookup: CDR1 SGHRS, CDR2 YFSETQ. The CDR3 consists of 15 residues. The ends were cut back, 0 bases at V and 4 bases at J, with 13 bases in the middle.